Below, one T cell receptor (beta chain) is given with its context. This clonotype has only a few counts. Its target antigen remains unknown. One base away there is no much larger clone; base qualities are not given. This sample was taken from a study of T cell repertoires in cytomegalovirus infection (dated by TCRdb to the late 2010s). Regarding the study in general: The peptide stimulations were aimed at well-studied HLA-B-restricted epitopes as well as recently identified HLA-C-restricted CMV epitopes, whose presentation resists viral immunomodulation. Because public TCR beta signatures pointed to carriage of CMV infection together with the matching HLA type, the HLA type of each donor mattered for the analysis. What the work shows at the level of the full study, not this receptor alone: In both this cohort and an independent cohort of 350 to 400 donors, the cumulative frequency of public TCR beta family members distinguished carriers of CMV infection plus the relevant HLA type. The ex vivo response was dominated by HLA-C-restricted CMV-specific TCR beta clonotypes, which also provided the single most frequent clonotype in two of eight donors.

The treatment or condition label for this specimen denotes: in vitro stimulation with specific CMV peptide epitopes to enrich CMV-specific T cells. Sequencing relied on an Illumina HiSeq 1500. In-frame beta chains were kept once TCRdb had trimmed the public reads at Q25 with fastp and called clones with MiXCR. Rows with one shared CDR3 protein collapse into an entry with the most common genes and DNA. This sample is represented by 100,000 to 150,000 distinct CDR3 sequences; about 31% of them were singletons. The ten largest make up 45% to 65% of the sample. This specimen consisted of CD8+ T cells from cultured PBMCs, obtained from culture after CMV antigen stimulation. The sequence was collected from a human donor in good health (CMV status not recorded). Some clones in this sample may be carry-over from other donors' samples.

The CDR3 amino acid sequence is: CASSLNGPHFDEQFF. The DNA sequence follows: TGTGCCAGCAGCTTAAACGGTCCCCATTTCGATGAGCAGTTCTTC. In this chain, TRBV7-3 is recombined with TRBJ2-1, with no confidently assigned D gene. The CDR3 spans 15 residues, from the cysteine through the phenylalanine. The entry retains the CDR3 DNA only, 45 bases that are in frame from base 1. CDR1 and CDR2, looked up from the germline V gene, are SGHTA and FQGTGA. V loses 1 base, J loses 8 bases, and the germline ends lie 15 bases apart.